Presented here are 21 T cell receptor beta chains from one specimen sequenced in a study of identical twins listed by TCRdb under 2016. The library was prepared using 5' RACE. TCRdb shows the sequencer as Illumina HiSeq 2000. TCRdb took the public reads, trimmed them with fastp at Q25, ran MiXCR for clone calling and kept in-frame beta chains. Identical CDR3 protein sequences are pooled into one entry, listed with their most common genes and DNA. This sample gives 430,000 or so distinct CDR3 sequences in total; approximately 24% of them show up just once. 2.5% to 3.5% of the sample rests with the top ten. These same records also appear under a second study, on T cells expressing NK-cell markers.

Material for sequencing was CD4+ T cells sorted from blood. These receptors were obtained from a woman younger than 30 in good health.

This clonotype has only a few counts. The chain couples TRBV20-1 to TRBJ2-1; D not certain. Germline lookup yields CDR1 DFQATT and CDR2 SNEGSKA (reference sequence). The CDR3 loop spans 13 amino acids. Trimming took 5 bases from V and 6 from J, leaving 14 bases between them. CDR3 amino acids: CSAHFSSPNEQFF. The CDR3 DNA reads TGCAGTGCTCATTTTAGTAGCCCCAATGAGCAGTTCTTC.

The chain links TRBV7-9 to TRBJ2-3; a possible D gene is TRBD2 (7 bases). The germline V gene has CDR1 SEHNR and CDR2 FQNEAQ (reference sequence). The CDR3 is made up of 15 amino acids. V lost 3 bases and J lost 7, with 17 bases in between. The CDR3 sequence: CASSLSLQGGYTQYF. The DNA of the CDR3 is TGTGCCAGCAGCTTGAGTCTACAGGGAGGGTATACGCAGTATTTT.

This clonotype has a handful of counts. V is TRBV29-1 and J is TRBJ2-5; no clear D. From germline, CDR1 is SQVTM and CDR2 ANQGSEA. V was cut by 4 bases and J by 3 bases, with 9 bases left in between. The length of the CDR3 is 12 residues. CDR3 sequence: CSVVVAEETQYF. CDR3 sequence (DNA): TGCAGCGTTGTCGTGGCTGAAGAGACCCAGTACTTC.

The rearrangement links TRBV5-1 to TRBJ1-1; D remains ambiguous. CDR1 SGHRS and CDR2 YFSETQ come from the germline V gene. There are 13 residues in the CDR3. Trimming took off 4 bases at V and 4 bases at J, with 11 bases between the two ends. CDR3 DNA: TGCGCCAGCAGCCATGAACGGGGCACTGAAGCTTTCTTT. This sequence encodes CASSHERGTEAFF.

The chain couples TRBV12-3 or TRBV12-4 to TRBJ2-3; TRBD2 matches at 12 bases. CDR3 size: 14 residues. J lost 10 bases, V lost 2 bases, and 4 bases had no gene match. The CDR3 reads CASSLSSGGAPQYF. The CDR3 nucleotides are TGTGCCAGCAGTTTATCTAGCGGGGGGGCCCCGCAGTATTTT.

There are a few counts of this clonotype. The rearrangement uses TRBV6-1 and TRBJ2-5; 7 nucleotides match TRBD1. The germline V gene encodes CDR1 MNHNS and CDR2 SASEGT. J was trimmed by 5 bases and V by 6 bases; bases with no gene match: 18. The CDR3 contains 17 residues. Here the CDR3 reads CASRSRGTAVLSETQYF. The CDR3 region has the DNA TGTGCCAGCAGATCAAGAGGGACAGCCGTTCTTAGTGAGACCCAGTACTTC.

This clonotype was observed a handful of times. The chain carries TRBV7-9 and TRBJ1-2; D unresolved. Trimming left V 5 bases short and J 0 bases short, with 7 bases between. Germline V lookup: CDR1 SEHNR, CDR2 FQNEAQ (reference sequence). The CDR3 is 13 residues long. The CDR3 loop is CASSLGTNYGYTF. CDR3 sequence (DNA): TGTGCCAGCAGCCTCGGGACTAACTATGGCTACACCTTC.

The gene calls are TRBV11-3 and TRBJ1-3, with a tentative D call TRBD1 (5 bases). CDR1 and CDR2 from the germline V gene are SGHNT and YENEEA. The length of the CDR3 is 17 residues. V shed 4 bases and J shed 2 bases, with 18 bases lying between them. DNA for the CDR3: TGTGCCAGCAGCTATACGACGGGGCATAGAGCTGGAAACACCATATATTTT. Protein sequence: CASSYTTGHRAGNTIYF.

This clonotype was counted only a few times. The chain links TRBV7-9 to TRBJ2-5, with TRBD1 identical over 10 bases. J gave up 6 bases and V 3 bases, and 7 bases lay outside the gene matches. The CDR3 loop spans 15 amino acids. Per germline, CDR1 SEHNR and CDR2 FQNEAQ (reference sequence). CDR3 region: CASSFETGQGKTQYF. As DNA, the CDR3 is TGTGCCAGCAGCTTTGAGACGGGACAGGGGAAGACCCAGTACTTC.

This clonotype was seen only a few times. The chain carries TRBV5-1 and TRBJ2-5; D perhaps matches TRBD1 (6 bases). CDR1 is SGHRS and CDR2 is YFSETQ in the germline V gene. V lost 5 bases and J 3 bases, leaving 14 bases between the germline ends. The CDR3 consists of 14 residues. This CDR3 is CASSLRDTKETQYF. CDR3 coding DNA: TGCGCCAGCAGTCTAAGGGACACAAAAGAGACCCAGTACTTC.

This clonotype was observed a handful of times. The DNA for the CDR3 is TGCAGTGCCGCCGACTCTGGGGCCAACGTCCTGACTTTC. Translated, it gives CSAADSGANVLTF. The rearrangement links TRBV20-1 to TRBJ2-6; no clear D gene. The CDR3 extends over 13 amino acids. Trimming stripped 6 bases from V and 0 bases from J, with 6 bases between. From germline, CDR1 is DFQATT and CDR2 SNEGSKA (reference sequence).

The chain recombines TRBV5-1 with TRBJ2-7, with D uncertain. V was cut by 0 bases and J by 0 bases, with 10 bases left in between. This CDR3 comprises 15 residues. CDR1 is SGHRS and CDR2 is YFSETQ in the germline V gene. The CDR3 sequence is CASSLANSHSYEQYF. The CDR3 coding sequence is TGCGCCAGCAGCTTGGCCAACTCACACTCCTACGAGCAGTACTTC.

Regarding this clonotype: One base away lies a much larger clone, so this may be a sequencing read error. DNA for the CDR3: TGTGCCACCCGAAGCCTGGGATTCGAGCTGTACTTC. It is translated as CATRSLGFELYF. This sequence joins TRBV6-6 and TRBJ2-7; D is uncertain. Germline CDR1 MNHNY, CDR2 SVGAGI (reference sequence). The CDR3 is 12 residues long.

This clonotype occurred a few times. The CDR3 here is CASSLSLLQETQYF. The CDR3 DNA sequence: TGTGCCAGCAGCTTAAGCCTCCTACAAGAGACCCAGTACTTC. This chain uses TRBV7-7 with TRBJ2-5; unclear D gene. The length of the CDR3 is 14 residues. CDR1 SSHAT and CDR2 FNYEAQ come from the germline V gene (reference sequence). The V and J ends lost 2 bases and 2 bases respectively, with 9 bases between them.

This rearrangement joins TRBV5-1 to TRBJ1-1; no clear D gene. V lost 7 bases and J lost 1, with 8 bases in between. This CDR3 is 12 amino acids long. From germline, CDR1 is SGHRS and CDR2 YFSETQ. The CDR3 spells CASRLANTEAFF. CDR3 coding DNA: TGCGCCAGCCGATTGGCGAACACTGAAGCTTTCTTT.

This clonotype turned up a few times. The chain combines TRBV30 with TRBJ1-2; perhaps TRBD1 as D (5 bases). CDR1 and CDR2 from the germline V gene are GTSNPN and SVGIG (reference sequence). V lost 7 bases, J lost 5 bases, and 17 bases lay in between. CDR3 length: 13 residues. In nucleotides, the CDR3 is TGTGCCTCTCCTGCTGGGACGGGTTATGGCTACACCTTC. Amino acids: CASPAGTGYGYTF.

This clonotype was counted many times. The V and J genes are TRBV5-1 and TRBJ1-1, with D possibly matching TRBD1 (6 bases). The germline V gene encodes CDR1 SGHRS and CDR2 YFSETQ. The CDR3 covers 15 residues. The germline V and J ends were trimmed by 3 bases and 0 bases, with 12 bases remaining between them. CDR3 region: CASSWGDTLNTEAFF. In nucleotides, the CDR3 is TGCGCCAGCAGCTGGGGGGACACATTGAACACTGAAGCTTTCTTT. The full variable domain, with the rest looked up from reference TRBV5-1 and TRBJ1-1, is KAGVTQTPRYLIKTRGQQVTLSCSPISGHRSVSWYQQTPGQGLQFLFEYFSETQRNKGNFPGRFSGRQFSNSRSEMNVSTLELGDSALYLCASSWGDTLNTEAFFGQGTRLTVV.

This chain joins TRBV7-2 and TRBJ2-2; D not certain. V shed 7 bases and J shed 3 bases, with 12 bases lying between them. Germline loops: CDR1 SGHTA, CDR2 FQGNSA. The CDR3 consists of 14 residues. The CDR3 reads CASTQTEDTGELFF. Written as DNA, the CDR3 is TGTGCCAGCACCCAAACAGAAGACACCGGGGAGCTGTTTTTT.

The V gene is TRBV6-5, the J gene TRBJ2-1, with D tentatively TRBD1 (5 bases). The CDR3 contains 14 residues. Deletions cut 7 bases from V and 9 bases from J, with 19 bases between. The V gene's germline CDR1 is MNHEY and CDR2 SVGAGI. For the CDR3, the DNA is TGTGCCAGCACCTACTCTTCCAGGGCGCCTGAGCAGTTCTTC. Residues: CASTYSSRAPEQFF.

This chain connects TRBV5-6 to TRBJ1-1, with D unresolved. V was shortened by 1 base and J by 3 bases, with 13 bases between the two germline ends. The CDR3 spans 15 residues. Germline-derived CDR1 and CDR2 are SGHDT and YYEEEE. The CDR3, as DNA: TGTGCCAGCAGCTTGCTGGCAGGCTATGACACTGAAGCTTTCTTT. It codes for CASSLLAGYDTEAFF. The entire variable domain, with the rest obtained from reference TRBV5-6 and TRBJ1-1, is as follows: DAGVTQSPTHLIKTRGQQVTLRCSPKSGHDTVSWYQQALGQGPQFIFQYYEEEERQRGNFPDRFSGHQFPNYSSELNVNALLLGDSALYLCASSLLAGYDTEAFFGQGTRLTVV.

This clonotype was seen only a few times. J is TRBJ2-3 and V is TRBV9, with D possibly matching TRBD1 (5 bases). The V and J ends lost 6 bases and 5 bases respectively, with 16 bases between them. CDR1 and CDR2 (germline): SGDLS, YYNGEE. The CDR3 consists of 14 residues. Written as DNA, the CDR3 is TGTGCCAGCACCCAATCGCAGGGTGGAGATACGCAGTATTTT. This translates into CASTQSQGGDTQYF.